This T cell receptor (beta chain) was recorded in a study of T cell repertoires in cytomegalovirus infection. The CDR3 consists of 14 residues. The germline gives CDR1 MDHEN, CDR2 SYDVKM. With 1 base clipped from V and 5 bases from J, the junction kept 2 bases outside the gene matches. Using its own MiXCR run on the reads, TCRdb lists one record per CDR3 protein. This sample yields around 290,000 distinct CDR3 sequences, of which roughly 25% are seen a single time; roughly 13% belongs to the top ten. The specimen was PBMCs. The genes are TRBV28 and TRBJ2-3; 8 bases are a match to TRBD1. The sequence was obtained from a human donor in good health (CMV status not recorded). Some clones in this sample may be carry-over from other donors' samples. The DNA of the CDR3 is TGTGCCAGCAGTTTATTCAGGGGGCAAGATACGCAGTATTTT. As protein: CASSLFRGQDTQYF.